The 7 T cell receptor beta chains given below trace back to one sample, sequenced in a study of vaccination and CD4 T cells after COVID-19 (dated by TCRdb to between 2021 and 2022). These receptors' targets are unknown. The protocol used for the library was PCR. Sequenced using an Illumina iSeq 100. TCR sequencing of DNA from cultured CD4+ T cells used the Oncomine TCR Beta short-read assay at the Johns Hopkins FTIC core. TCRdb passed the public sequencing reads through fastp at Q25 and MiXCR, retaining productive beta sequences. Rows with a matching CDR3 protein are joined into one entry that keeps the most common DNA and genes. Within this sample are about 17,000 distinct CDR3 sequences, with over 65% of them counted one time only. In total, the top ten clones hold approximately 16% of the sample. Explained via the paper, the treatment or condition label denotes: roughly nine-day PBMC culture with coronavirus spike peptide pools or control peptides (ViraFEST assay).

Material: CD4+ T cells from blood, cultured in vitro. All receptors derive from a human donor who had recovered from COVID-19.

The sample holds a few counts of this clonotype. The V gene is TRBV24-1, the J gene TRBJ1-1, with D tentatively TRBD1 (5 bases). V lost 5 bases and J lost 4, with 10 bases in between. Germline V lookup: CDR1 KGHDR, CDR2 SFDVKD. The CDR3 contains 13 residues. CDR3 loop: CATSVAGTTEAFF. The CDR3 coding sequence is TGTGCCACCAGTGTGGCGGGGACCACTGAAGCTTTCTTT.

This clonotype is a singleton in its sample. The chain uses TRBV27 and TRBJ1-2, with unresolved D. With 5 bases removed from V and 2 bases from J, the gap between germline ends came to 15 bases. The CDR3 loop spans 15 amino acids. The V gene's germline CDR1 is MNHEY and CDR2 SMNVEV (reference sequence). Here the CDR3 reads CASSRNGPLNYGYTF. The CDR3 coding sequence is TGTGCCAGCAGTCGCAACGGACCCTTAAACTATGGCTACACCTTC.

This clonotype occurred a few times. V is TRBV6-1 and J is TRBJ1-5; the D gene is possibly TRBD1 (5 bases). Germline assignment: CDR1 MNHNS and CDR2 SASEGT. V shed 11 bases and J shed 1 base, with 15 bases lying between them. CDR3 length: 14 residues. The CDR3 loop reads CAARDQGSNQPQHF. For the CDR3, the DNA is TGTGCCGCCCGCGACCAGGGAAGCAATCAGCCCCAGCATTTT.

This clonotype has only a few counts. The genes are TRBV7-9 and TRBJ1-3, with D tentatively TRBD1 (5 bases). V shed 3 bases and J shed 2 bases, with 11 bases lying between them. Germline loops: CDR1 SEHNR, CDR2 FQNEAQ (reference sequence). This CDR3 has 15 residues. CDR3 region: CASSFFRQPGNTIYF. The CDR3 bases are TGTGCCAGCAGCTTCTTCCGACAGCCTGGAAACACCATATATTTT.

This clonotype was seen more than once but under ten times. The chain links TRBV15 to TRBJ1-5; 8 nucleotides agree with TRBD1. In germline, CDR1 is LNHNV, CDR2 YYDKDF (reference sequence). Germline trimming cut 7 bases from V and 5 bases from J; bases unmatched to any gene: 7. The length of the CDR3 is 14 residues. CDR3 amino acids: CATKRTGRDQPQHF. The CDR3 DNA reads TGTGCCACCAAGAGGACAGGGCGGGATCAGCCCCAGCATTTT.

This sequence joins TRBV19 and TRBJ1-5; 7 bases agree with TRBD1. After removal of 5 bases from V and 3 bases from J, the junction contained 4 bases not matched to a gene. Germline loops: CDR1 LNHDA, CDR2 SQIVND (reference sequence). The CDR3 is made up of 14 amino acids. The CDR3 nucleotides are TGTGCCAGTAGTTTGGGACAGAACAATCAGCCCCAGCATTTT. It codes for CASSLGQNNQPQHF.

The gene calls are TRBV7-2 and TRBJ1-5; D might be TRBD1 (6 bases). Germline V gene data show CDR1 as SGHTA and CDR2 as FQGNSA. CDR3 size: 15 residues. The V end was cut by 5 bases, the J end by 4 bases, with 15 bases between. CDR3 loop: CASSRSDSLNQPQHF. The CDR3, as DNA: TGTGCCAGCAGCCGATCGGACAGCCTTAATCAGCCCCAGCATTTT.